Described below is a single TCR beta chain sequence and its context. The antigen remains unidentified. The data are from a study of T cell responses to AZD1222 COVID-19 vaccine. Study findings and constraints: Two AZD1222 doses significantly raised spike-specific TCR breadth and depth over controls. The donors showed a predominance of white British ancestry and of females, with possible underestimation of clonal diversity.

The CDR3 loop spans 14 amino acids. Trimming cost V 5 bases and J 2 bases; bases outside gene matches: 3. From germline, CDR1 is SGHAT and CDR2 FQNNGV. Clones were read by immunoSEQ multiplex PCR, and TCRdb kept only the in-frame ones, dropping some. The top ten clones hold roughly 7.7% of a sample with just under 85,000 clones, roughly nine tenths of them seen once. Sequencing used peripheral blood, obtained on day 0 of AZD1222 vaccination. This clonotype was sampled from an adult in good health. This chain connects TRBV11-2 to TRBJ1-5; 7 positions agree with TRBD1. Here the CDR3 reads CASSTDRGNQPQHF. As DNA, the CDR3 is TGTGCCAGCAGCACCGACAGGGGCAATCAGCCCCAGCATTTT.